Detailed here is one T cell receptor (beta chain). Its antigen is not yet known. No base quality information exists; no much larger clone differs at one position. These data belong to a study of blood T cell repertoires in COVID-19 (dated by TCRdb to about 2020). As for the study more broadly: Samples covering the acute and convalescent phases of COVID-19 were provided by collaborators in the United States, Italy and Spain. Subjects who had been exposed to COVID-19, were actively infected with it, or had recovered from it provided the deeply sampled blood TCRbeta repertoires that made up the dataset. Where HLA class I and class II types were available, the types were taken from metadata supplied by the sample provider, not from assay-based typing. Nearly every sample came with metadata listing a de-identified subject ID, COVID-19 status, age in years and sex. Samples came from the ongoing ImmuneRACE study (first 160 participants) plus 1,254 subjects from 6 global collaborators. A freely available public database, intended as a resource for researchers studying the immune response to SARS-CoV-2, is where the repertoires were released. The prospective study material was composed of cDNA or gDNA derived from T cells, B-cell-depleted T cells, or PBMCs.

V sheds 5 bases and J sheds 3 bases, leaving 17 bases between their ends. CDR3 length: 16 amino acids, cysteine to phenylalanine. This entry keeps only the CDR3 DNA: 48 bases, framed from base 1. The germline V gene sets CDR1 to MGHRA and CDR2 to YSYEKL. TCRbeta CDR3 regions were amplified from genomic DNA using the immunoSEQ Assay, a bias-controlled multiplex PCR. As for the authors' bioinformatics: The number of nucleated cells in each sample was estimated from the amplification of reference gene primers within the assay. To quantify the absolute abundance of each unique TCRbeta CDR3 rearrangement, sequence reads were collapsed and filtered. Productive Simpson clonality was computed per sample as the square root of Simpson's diversity index over productive rearrangements. TCRdb obtained this table from immuneACCESS and retained in-frame rearrangements with V and J assigned. These tables miss some clones; where compared with another copy, unresolved V genes account for less than half of the shortfall, and the remainder is unexplained. Clone size and the V and J calls come from that table; the DNA yielded D and trimming. This sample lists about 250,000 clones; roughly 84% were detected once. The top ten clonotypes cover roughly 4% of the sample.

What the authors observed across the whole study: The amount of clinical and demographic metadata varied by source and participant and was provided uncurated.

Whole blood was collected in K2EDTA tubes by collaborating institutions according to the institutions' own protocols. For TCRbeta analysis, collaborator samples were shipped as frozen whole blood, as isolated PBMCs, or as DNA extracted from either sample type. The origin of this receptor is a middle-aged woman with active or convalescent COVID-19. The rearranged chain carries TRBV4-1 and TRBJ1-5; a tentative D call is TRBD1 (6 bases match). The sample comprised peripheral blood. The nucleotides read TGCGCCAGCAGCTTGACTACAGGGTGGAACAATCAGCCCCAGCATTTT. The translation is CASSLTTGWNNQPQHF.